These T cell receptor beta chains were read from a single sample in a study of T cell repertoires in cytomegalovirus infection. TCRdb redid the calling of the reads with MiXCR, one entry per CDR3 protein. Here the sample spans under 850,000 distinct CDR3 sequences, around a third being singletons. These receptors' targets are unknown. The starting material was cultured PBMCs, obtained from culture after CMV antigen stimulation. The receptor source for this set is a human donor in good health (CMV status not recorded). Some clones in this sample may be carry-over from other donors' samples. The CDR3 runs from the conserved cysteine through the conserved F or W. The D gene is left open where the match is weak. The listing skips clone size in some rows; elsewhere it reads once, few, many or a size class.

abundance: NA; v_gene: TRBV5-3; d_gene: NA; j_gene: TRBJ1-1; CDR3aa: CASSPSRQLNTEAFF; CDR3nt: TGTGCCAGCAGCCCTTCCCGCCAGCTGAACACTGAAGCTTTCTTT
abundance: few; v_gene: TRBV6-5; d_gene: NA; j_gene: TRBJ1-5; CDR3aa: CASSYSRGPAGRQHF; CDR3nt: TGTGCCAGCAGTTATTCCCGGGGCCCGGCGGGACGCCAGCATTTT
abundance: few; v_gene: TRBV20-1; d_gene: NA; j_gene: TRBJ2-5; CDR3aa: CSAIKEETQYF; CDR3nt: TGCAGTGCTATCAAGGAGGAGACCCAGTACTTC
abundance: NA; v_gene: TRBV27; d_gene: TRBD1; j_gene: TRBJ1-1; CDR3aa: CASSYRGRGGMNTEAFF; CDR3nt: TGTGCCAGCAGTTACAGGGGCCGGGGAGGGATGAACACTGAAGCTTTCTTT
abundance: NA; v_gene: TRBV15; d_gene: NA; j_gene: TRBJ2-4; CDR3aa: CATSREGRGVHKNIQYF; CDR3nt: TGTGCCACCAGCAGGGAGGGAAGGGGGGTCCACAAAAACATTCAGTACTTC
abundance: NA; v_gene: TRBV14; d_gene: NA; j_gene: TRBJ2-2; CDR3aa: CASSQVVGPLTGELFF; CDR3nt: TGTGCCAGCAGCCAAGTCGTGGGCCCTCTCACCGGGGAGCTGTTTTTT
abundance: few; v_gene: TRBV19; d_gene: NA; j_gene: TRBJ1-2; CDR3aa: CASSMYSLVGGYTF; CDR3nt: TGTGCCAGTAGTATGTACTCTCTGGTTGGGGGCTACACCTTC
abundance: NA; v_gene: TRBV2; d_gene: NA; j_gene: TRBJ1-1; CDR3aa: CASSEPKGWAEAFF; CDR3nt: TGTGCCAGCAGTGAACCCAAGGGCTGGGCTGAAGCTTTCTTT
abundance: NA; v_gene: TRBV19; d_gene: TRBD2; j_gene: TRBJ2-7; CDR3aa: CASSIDTGTSELYEQYF; CDR3nt: TGTGCCAGTAGTATAGATACCGGGACTAGCGAACTCTACGAGCAGTACTTC
abundance: NA; v_gene: TRBV20-1; d_gene: TRBD1; j_gene: TRBJ1-1; CDR3aa: CSARDEGTGNTEAFF; CDR3nt: TGCAGTGCTAGAGATGAAGGGACAGGGAACACTGAAGCTTTCTTT
abundance: NA; v_gene: TRBV24-1; d_gene: NA; j_gene: TRBJ2-3; CDR3aa: CATSDCPNTDTQYF; CDR3nt: TGTGCCACCAGTGACTGTCCGAACACAGATACGCAGTATTTT
abundance: NA; v_gene: TRBV7-6; d_gene: TRBD2; j_gene: TRBJ2-5; CDR3aa: CASTGLSGGPQETQYF; CDR3nt: TGTGCCAGCACCGGCCTGAGCGGGGGCCCCCAAGAGACCCAGTACTTC
abundance: NA; v_gene: TRBV7-2; d_gene: NA; j_gene: TRBJ2-7; CDR3aa: CASSLGRSEQYF; CDR3nt: TGTGCCAGCAGCTTGGGGAGGAGCGAGCAGTACTTC
abundance: NA; v_gene: TRBV11-2; d_gene: NA; j_gene: TRBJ2-5; CDR3aa: CASSSPRSGETQYF; CDR3nt: TGTGCCAGCAGCTCCCCGCGCTCGGGGGAGACCCAGTACTTC
abundance: few; v_gene: TRBV19; d_gene: TRBD1; j_gene: TRBJ2-5; CDR3aa: CASSIAGQGAGETQYF; CDR3nt: TGTGCCAGTAGTATCGCCGGACAGGGGGCGGGAGAGACCCAGTACTTC
abundance: few; v_gene: TRBV6-2/TRBV6-3; d_gene: NA; j_gene: TRBJ2-7; CDR3aa: CASSPGGGNYEQYF; CDR3nt: TGTGCCAGCAGCCCTGGCGGAGGAAACTACGAGCAGTACTTC
abundance: few; v_gene: TRBV5-4; d_gene: NA; j_gene: TRBJ1-1; CDR3aa: CASSLEQAGTEAFF; CDR3nt: TGTGCCAGCAGCTTGGAACAGGCAGGCACTGAAGCTTTCTTT
abundance: NA; v_gene: TRBV11-2; d_gene: NA; j_gene: TRBJ2-1; CDR3aa: CASSLQLAAANEQFF; CDR3nt: TGTGCCAGCAGCTTACAACTAGCCGCTGCGAATGAGCAGTTCTTC
abundance: NA; v_gene: TRBV4-1; d_gene: NA; j_gene: TRBJ2-1; CDR3aa: CASSQAETTSYNEQFF; CDR3nt: TGCGCCAGCAGCCAAGCGGAGACTACGTCCTACAATGAGCAGTTCTTC
abundance: many; v_gene: TRBV28; d_gene: TRBD2; j_gene: TRBJ2-3; CDR3aa: CASSSPGGGGTDTQYF; CDR3nt: TGTGCCAGCAGTTCCCCTGGCGGGGGAGGCACAGATACGCAGTATTTT
abundance: NA; v_gene: TRBV7-2; d_gene: NA; j_gene: TRBJ2-5; CDR3aa: CASRPGPGRETQYF; CDR3nt: TGTGCCAGCAGACCGGGCCCTGGACGAGAGACCCAGTACTTC
abundance: NA; v_gene: TRBV4-1; d_gene: NA; j_gene: TRBJ2-2; CDR3aa: CASSQWAGAQGGELFF; CDR3nt: TGCGCCAGCAGCCAGTGGGCAGGGGCGCAGGGCGGGGAGCTGTTTTTT